Listed here are 25 T cell receptor beta chains from one sample, sequenced in a study of blood T cells in healthy people across ages. It was with a sample-barcoded 5' primer and a J-beta primer mix that a second PCR of about 7 to 12 cycles was run. Using its own MiXCR run on the 5' RACE reads, TCRdb lists one record per CDR3 protein. The repertoire has 700,000 to 1,000,000 distinct CDR3 sequences, under 45% of them found once; the top ten carry roughly 19%. The specimen sequenced was blood. The source is a man aged 55 to 70 in good health.

The chain couples TRBV7-6 to TRBJ2-4; D possibly corresponds to TRBD1 (6 bases). The closer fit of TRBJ2-7 to the DNA end suggests the J call may be wrong. The CDR3 extends over 14 amino acids. Germline CDR1 reads SGHVS; CDR2 reads FNYEAQ. This chain's CDR3 is CASSPTGLVSEQYF. In DNA, the CDR3 is TGTGCCAGCAGCCCTACAGGGCTCGTATCCGAGCAGTACTTC.

The chain carries TRBV7-2 and TRBJ2-7, with a tentative D call TRBD2 (6 bases). CDR3 length: 15 amino acids. V lost 5 bases, J lost 7 bases, and 21 bases lay in between. Germline V gene data show CDR1 as SGHTA and CDR2 as FQGNSA. The CDR3 region is CASSTVGGWLNEQYF. In nucleotides, the CDR3 is TGTGCCAGCAGCACCGTTGGGGGGTGGCTGAATGAGCAGTACTTC.

The rearrangement uses TRBV7-8 and TRBJ2-5; tentatively, D is TRBD2 (6 bases). The CDR3 runs 15 residues. Germline V gives CDR1 SGHVS, CDR2 FQNEAQ. The ends were cut back, 10 bases at V and 1 base at J, with 19 bases in the middle. The CDR3: CATGGRREFQETQYF. In nucleotides, the CDR3 is TGTGCCACCGGAGGGAGGAGGGAGTTCCAAGAGACCCAGTACTTC. Full variable domain (rest looked up from reference TRBV7-8 and TRBJ2-5): GAGVSQSPRYKVAKRGQDVALRCDPISGHVSLFWYQQALGQGPEFLTYFQNEAQLDKSGLPSDRFFAERPEGSVSTLKIQRTQQEDSAVYLCATGGRREFQETQYFGPGTRLLVL.

Notes on this clonotype: The junction differs from germline at one of its ends, possibly a read error. V usage is TRBV20-1 and J usage is TRBJ1-6; tentative D call: TRBD1 (5 bases). The CDR3 has 15 amino acids. Per germline, CDR1 DFQATT and CDR2 SNEGSKA (reference sequence). CDR3 bases: TGCAGTGCTCCTAGCTCAGGGTCCTATAATCCACCCCTCCACTTT. As protein: CSAPSSGSYNPPLHF.

In its sample, this clonotype was seen a few times. The chain combines TRBV7-2 with TRBJ2-3; the D gene is possibly TRBD2 (6 bases). V lost 1 base and J 4 bases, leaving 12 bases between the germline ends. The length of the CDR3 is 15 residues. The germline gives CDR1 SGHTA, CDR2 FQGNSA. The CDR3 sequence is CASSLGGGFSDTQYF. The CDR3 nucleotides read TGTGCCAGCAGCTTAGGTGGGGGGTTCTCAGATACGCAGTATTTT.

V gene TRBV9 combines with J gene TRBJ2-1, with 10 bases identical to TRBD2. The CDR3 has 15 amino acids. CDR1 SGDLS and CDR2 YYNGEE come from the germline V gene. Trimming took 3 bases from V and 9 from J; bases not matched to a gene: 9. CDR3 loop: CASSAQRGGFTEQFF. The CDR3 DNA is TGTGCCAGCAGCGCACAGCGGGGGGGCTTCACTGAGCAGTTCTTC. The variable domain in full, with the rest retrieved from reference TRBV9 and TRBJ2-1, is DSGVTQTPKHLITATGQRVTLRCSPRSGDLSVYWYQQSLDQGLQFLIQYYNGEERAKGNILERFSAQQFPDLHSELNLSSLELGDSALYFCASSAQRGGFTEQFFGPGTRLTVL.

This clonotype showed up just a few times. The chain carries TRBV20-1 and TRBJ1-2; unclear D gene. The length of the CDR3 is 13 residues. Germline V gene sequence: CDR1 DFQATT, CDR2 SNEGSKA (reference sequence). V gave up 4 bases and J gave up 1 base, with 10 bases separating them. CDR3 protein: CSAKIGVNYGYTF. The CDR3 DNA is TGCAGTGCTAAAATTGGGGTTAACTATGGCTACACCTTC.

This clonotype was seen ten or more times. This rearrangement joins TRBV3-1 to TRBJ2-6; D unclear. CDR1 is LGHDT and CDR2 is YNNKEL in the germline V gene (reference sequence). V lost 0 bases, J lost 1 base, and 13 bases lay in between. The CDR3 is 18 residues long. CDR3 DNA sequence: TGTGCCAGCAGCCAAGATTCGACCCGGTGGTCTGGGGCCAACGTCCTGACTTTC. It translates to CASSQDSTRWSGANVLTF.

The V and J genes are TRBV4-3 and TRBJ2-7; 11 nucleotides agree with TRBD1. This CDR3 region has 16 residues. V lost 1 base and J lost 7; bases outside the gene matches: 9. CDR1 LGHNA and CDR2 YSLEER come from the germline V gene. CDR3 loop: CASSQGPGQGEDEQYF. The CDR3 DNA follows: TGCGCCAGCAGCCAAGGACCGGGACAGGGGGAAGATGAGCAGTACTTC.

The chain uses TRBV20-1 and TRBJ2-3; 7 positions agree with TRBD1. V trimming: 6 bases; J trimming: 0 bases; junction bases outside the gene matches: 15. CDR1 DFQATT and CDR2 SNEGSKA come from the germline V gene (reference sequence). The CDR3 loop spans 17 amino acids. The CDR3 loop is CSARQGTPSHSTDTQYF. As DNA, the CDR3 is TGCAGTGCCAGACAGGGAACCCCATCCCATAGCACAGATACGCAGTATTTT.

This chain links TRBV9 with TRBJ1-6; D is unclear. V was pared by 2 bases and J by 10 bases, with 13 bases between. Germline V gene sequence: CDR1 SGDLS, CDR2 YYNGEE. The CDR3 extends over 14 amino acids. The CDR3 spells CASSVRTENSPLHF. The CDR3 DNA is TGTGCCAGCAGCGTCAGGACGGAAAACTCACCCCTCCACTTT.

The rearrangement links TRBV20-1 to TRBJ2-3; D is ambiguous. Germline assignment: CDR1 DFQATT and CDR2 SNEGSKA (reference sequence). This CDR3 comprises 13 residues. The germline V and J ends were trimmed by 3 bases and 2 bases, with 9 bases remaining between them. The CDR3 sequence is CSARLPNTDTQYF. DNA of the CDR3: TGCAGTGCTAGGCTACCCAACACAGATACGCAGTATTTT.

The chain joins TRBV10-3 to TRBJ2-5, with D perhaps matching TRBD1 or TRBD2 (5 bases each). Germline V CDR1 and CDR2: ENHRY, SYGVKD. There are 17 residues in the CDR3. The germline V and J ends were trimmed by 6 bases and 2 bases, with 22 bases remaining between them. CDR3 nucleotide sequence: TGTGCCATCAGGGGCTATTCGGGACCTCCATTACAAGAGACCCAGTACTTC. As protein: CAIRGYSGPPLQETQYF.

The chain has TRBV6-2 or TRBV6-3 and TRBJ2-1; D possibly uses TRBD1 or TRBD2 (5 bases each). CDR1 and CDR2 (germline): MNHEY, SVGEGT. CDR3 length: 15 residues. V was pared by 5 bases and J by 4 bases, with 15 bases between. As DNA, the CDR3 is TGTGCCAGCAGTCGACCCGGGACCACATACAATGAGCAGTTCTTC. This codes for CASSRPGTTYNEQFF.

As concerns this clonotype: It may be a read error: a sequence one base away is much more abundant. V and J are TRBV7-9 and TRBJ2-5; tentatively, D is TRBD2 (6 bases). Trimming left V 1 base short and J 11 bases short, with 17 bases between. Germline CDR1 is SEHNR and CDR2 is FQNEAQ (reference sequence). CDR3 length: 14 amino acids. The CDR3 spells CASSLVADTYEQYF. The CDR3 DNA reads as TGTGCCAGCAGCTTAGTAGCGGACACCTATGAGCAGTACTTC. Using reference TRBV7-9 and TRBJ2-5 for the parts outside the CDR3, the full variable domain is DTGVSQNPRHKITKRGQNVTFRCDPISEHNRLYWYRQTLGQGPEFLTYFQNEAQLEKSRLLSDRFSAERPKGSFSTLEIQRTEQGDSAMYLCASSLVADTYEQYFGPGTRLLVL.

The V call is TRBV7-6, the J call TRBJ2-4; D possibly matches TRBD1 or TRBD2 (6 bases each). The DNA end is more similar to TRBJ2-5, so the J call may be wrong. In germline, CDR1 is SGHVS, CDR2 FNYEAQ. This CDR3 contains 16 residues. The CDR3 DNA sequence: TGTGCCAGCAGCTTAAACTCAGGGGAGGTTGTGGAGACCCAGTACTTC. Protein product: CASSLNSGEVVETQYF.

CDR3 DNA: TGTGCCAGCAGCGCGTTCCTGGGCGTGGTGGGAGAAGGTGAAAAACTGTTTTTT. Translating gives CASSAFLGVVGEGEKLFF. The J gene is TRBJ1-4, the V gene TRBV12-3 or TRBV12-4, with D hard to call. This CDR3 region has 18 residues. Deletions cut 6 bases from V and 7 bases from J, with 27 bases between.

This clonotype was recorded a few times. The chain has TRBV7-3 and TRBJ2-3, with D uncertain. The germline gives CDR1 SGHTA, CDR2 FQGTGA. The CDR3 sequence is 16 residues long. Trimming stripped 2 bases from V and 0 bases from J, with 12 bases between. CDR3 bases: TGTGCCAGCAGCTTAGGCCTAATACGAAGCACAGATACGCAGTATTTT. Translating gives CASSLGLIRSTDTQYF.

The chain has TRBV5-1 and TRBJ2-1; 11 bases match TRBD2. CDR1 is SGHRS and CDR2 is YFSETQ in the germline V gene. The J segment lost 7 bases and the V segment lost 1 base, leaving 7 bases of the junction unmatched. This CDR3 is 16 amino acids long. CDR3 sequence reads: CASSLYISGGANEQFF. In DNA form, the CDR3 reads TGCGCCAGCAGCTTGTATATTAGCGGGGGGGCGAATGAGCAGTTCTTC.

This clonotype was seen more than once but under ten times. The chain uses TRBV28 and TRBJ2-1, with TRBD1 identical over 9 bases. There are 17 residues in the CDR3. Germline trimming cut 5 bases from V and 6 bases from J; bases unmatched to any gene: 14. The germline gives CDR1 MDHEN, CDR2 SYDVKM. The CDR3 sequence: CASSGGRGTGPSNEQFF. CDR3 in DNA: TGTGCCAGCAGTGGAGGTAGGGGGACAGGGCCCAGCAATGAGCAGTTCTTC.

This CDR3 is CAGDGGQGAPYEQYF. DNA of the CDR3: TGTGCCGGCGACGGGGGACAGGGAGCCCCCTACGAGCAGTACTTC. The chain carries TRBV6-1 and TRBJ2-7; 9 nucleotides match TRBD1. V lost 11 bases, J lost 2 bases, and 13 bases stayed unmatched. The CDR3 contains 15 residues. Germline V gives CDR1 MNHNS, CDR2 SASEGT.

The chain uses TRBV27 and TRBJ2-3, with 7 bases that match TRBD1. The germline V gene encodes CDR1 MNHEY and CDR2 SMNVEV (reference sequence). Germline trimming cut 6 bases from V and 3 bases from J; bases unmatched to any gene: 12. CDR3 length: 16 residues. CDR3 sequence: CASSPDRVVRTDTQYF. CDR3 DNA sequence: TGTGCCAGCAGCCCTGACAGGGTGGTGCGGACAGATACGCAGTATTTT.

This chain connects TRBV11-3 to TRBJ1-5; D may be TRBD1 (5 bases). Germline lookup yields CDR1 SGHNT and CDR2 YENEEA. The germline V and J ends were trimmed by 5 bases and 4 bases, with 12 bases remaining between them. The CDR3 spans 14 residues. The CDR3 region is CASSNTGANQPQHF. The DNA of the CDR3 is TGTGCCAGCAGCAATACAGGAGCAAATCAGCCCCAGCATTTT.

The chain uses TRBV14 and TRBJ2-1; TRBD1 matches at 7 bases. V was pared by 4 bases and J by 8 bases, with 11 bases of the junction left unmatched. This CDR3 is built from 15 residues. CDR1 SGHDN and CDR2 FVKESK come from the germline V gene. The CDR3 protein is CASSRQAGGTDEQFF. CDR3 DNA sequence: TGTGCCAGCAGCCGCCAGGCAGGGGGTACGGATGAGCAGTTCTTC.

The chain has TRBV2 and TRBJ2-7; 9 positions agree with TRBD1. V shed 6 bases, J shed 3 bases, and the junction held 9 bases outside the gene matches. Per the germline V gene, CDR1 is SNHLY and CDR2 is FYNNEI. The CDR3 has 15 residues. The CDR3 DNA is TGTGCCAGCAGAAATAATAACAGGGGGCACTACGAGCAGTACTTC. Translated: CASRNNNRGHYEQYF.